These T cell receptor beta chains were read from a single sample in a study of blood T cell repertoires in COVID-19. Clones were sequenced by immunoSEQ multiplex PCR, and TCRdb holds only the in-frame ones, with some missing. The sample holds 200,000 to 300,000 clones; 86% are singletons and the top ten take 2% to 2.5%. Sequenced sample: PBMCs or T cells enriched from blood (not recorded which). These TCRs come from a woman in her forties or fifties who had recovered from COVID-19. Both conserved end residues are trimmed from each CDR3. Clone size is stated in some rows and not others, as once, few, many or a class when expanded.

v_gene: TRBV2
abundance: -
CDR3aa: ASRRRVNYGYT

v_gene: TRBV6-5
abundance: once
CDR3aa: ASSKTTGFGNTIY

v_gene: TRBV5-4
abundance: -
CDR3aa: ASSLFTKKNTGELF

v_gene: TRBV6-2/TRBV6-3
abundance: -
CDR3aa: ASSYASRRTGELF

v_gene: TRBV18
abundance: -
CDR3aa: ASSLTGDYGYT

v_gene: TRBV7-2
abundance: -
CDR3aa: ASSSDPGVLEAF

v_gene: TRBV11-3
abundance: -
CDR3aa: ASGHPYNEQF

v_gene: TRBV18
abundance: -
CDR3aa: ASSPDRGHNQPQH

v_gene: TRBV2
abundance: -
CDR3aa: ASSDGYQPQH

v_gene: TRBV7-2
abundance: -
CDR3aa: ASSPDQGTIY

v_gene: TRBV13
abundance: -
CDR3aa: ASSLWGGQETQY

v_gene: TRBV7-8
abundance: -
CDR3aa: ASSIGRDRGYQPQH

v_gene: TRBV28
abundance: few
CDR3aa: ASSSPSGRATEQF

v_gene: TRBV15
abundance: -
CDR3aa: ATSRATGGLPNQPQH

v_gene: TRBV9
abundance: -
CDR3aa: ASSVESGHKRLF

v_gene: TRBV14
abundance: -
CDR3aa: ASSQSLAQPQH

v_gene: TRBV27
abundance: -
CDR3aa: ASSLGSGRGEQY

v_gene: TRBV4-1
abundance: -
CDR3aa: ASSRGQVPTYEQY

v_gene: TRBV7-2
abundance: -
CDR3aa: ASSFEAGPKQY

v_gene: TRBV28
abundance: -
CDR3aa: ASTSGLINTEAF

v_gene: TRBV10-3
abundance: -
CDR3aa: AISESQVNTEAF

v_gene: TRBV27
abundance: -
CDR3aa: ASSLKGRVSYEQY

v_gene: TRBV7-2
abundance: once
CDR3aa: ASSLRDTLSGNTIY

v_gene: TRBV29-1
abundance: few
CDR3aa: SIDRGRTEAF

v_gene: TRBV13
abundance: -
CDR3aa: ASSFSDGTYEQY

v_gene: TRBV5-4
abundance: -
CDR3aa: ASSLGQGALYRY

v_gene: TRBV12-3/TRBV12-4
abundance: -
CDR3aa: ASSFERGGEY

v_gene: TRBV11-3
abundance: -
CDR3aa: ASSLGGTSGLEQF

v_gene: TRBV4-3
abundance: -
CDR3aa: ASSQTQAGVEKLF

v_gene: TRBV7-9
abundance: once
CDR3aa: ASSLAREINEQF

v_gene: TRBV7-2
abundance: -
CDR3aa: ASSQQIISGNTIY

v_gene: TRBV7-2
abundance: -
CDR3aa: ASSLATGSNQPQH

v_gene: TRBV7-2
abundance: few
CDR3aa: ASSLKASGRLNEQF

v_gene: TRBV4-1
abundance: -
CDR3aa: ASSQDHPGGAYEQY

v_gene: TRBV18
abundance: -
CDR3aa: ASSLAGGQETQY

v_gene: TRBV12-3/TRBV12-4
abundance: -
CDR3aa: ASTDTNGVTQY

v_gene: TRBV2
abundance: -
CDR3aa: ASRTSGSFEQY

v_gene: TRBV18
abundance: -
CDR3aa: ASSPGTGPYGYT

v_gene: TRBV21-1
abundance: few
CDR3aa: ASSKLCGVSYEQY

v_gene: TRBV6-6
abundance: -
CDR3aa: ASSPRQALRYGYT

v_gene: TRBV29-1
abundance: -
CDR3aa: SVPTRRRTDTQY

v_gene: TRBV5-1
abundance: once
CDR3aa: ASSLGGHLDAYT

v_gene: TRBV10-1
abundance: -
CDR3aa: ASSYTSRGGTDTQY

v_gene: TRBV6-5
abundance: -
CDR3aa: ASSPGQFSYEQY

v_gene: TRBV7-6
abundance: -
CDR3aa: ASSLQGKSNTEAF

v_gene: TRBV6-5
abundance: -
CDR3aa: ASSSLAGAYNEQF

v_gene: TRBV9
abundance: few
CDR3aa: ASSVTSGGSYEQY

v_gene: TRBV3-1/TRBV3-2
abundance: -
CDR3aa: ASSQGTGIQGEAF

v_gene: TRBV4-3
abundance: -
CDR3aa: ASSLEVGQGAYYGYT

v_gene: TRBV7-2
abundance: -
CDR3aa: ASSYQGMYTEAF

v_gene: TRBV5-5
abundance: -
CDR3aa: ASSSGLAGQRGEQY